The 15 T cell receptor beta chains below were found in one sample sequenced in a study of Tregs in tolerant kidney transplant recipients. The method was immunoSEQ multiplex PCR; TCRdb's version includes in-frame clones alone and lacks a portion of them. Among 75,000 to 95,000 clones, about 92% were seen once, and the ten largest hold roughly 4.3%. Sequencing was carried out using CD8+ T cells from blood. These receptors originate from a human donor in good health.

The rearrangement uses TRBV6-5 and TRBJ2-7; the D is unclear. V was clipped by 6 bases and J by 6 bases, with 12 bases between them. This CDR3 has 12 amino acids. Per the germline V gene, CDR1 is MNHEY and CDR2 is SVGAGI. CDR3 sequence reads: CASSPSSAEQYF. Here the CDR3 DNA reads TGTGCCAGCAGCCCCTCTTCGGCCGAGCAGTACTTC.

As for this clone: Germline and junction disagree at one end, which may indicate a read error. This chain links TRBV7-6 with TRBJ2-3; TRBD2 agrees at 12 bases. This CDR3 region has 15 residues. CDR1 and CDR2 (germline): SGHVS, FNYEAQ. The CDR3 loop is CASSLLAGGTDTQYF. The CDR3 DNA follows: TGTGCCAGCAGCCTACTAGCGGGAGGCACTGATACGCAGTATTTT.

This chain uses TRBV20-1 with TRBJ2-1; possibly TRBD1 or TRBD2 for D (5 bases each). V lost 2 bases and J lost 10, with 9 bases in between. The CDR3 spans 11 residues. Germline CDR1 and CDR2: DFQATT and SNEGSKA (reference sequence). CDR3 region: CSARSGREQFF. In DNA, the CDR3 is TGCAGTGCTAGATCGGGACGCGAGCAGTTCTTC.

This clone showed up just once. This chain connects TRBV27 to TRBJ1-1; no reliable D call. The CDR3 loop spans 13 amino acids. V dropped 11 bases and J dropped 0 bases, with 13 bases sitting between them. Germline assignment: CDR1 MNHEY and CDR2 SMNVEV (reference sequence). This CDR3 is CAAGDPMNTEAFF. In DNA form, the CDR3 reads TGTGCCGCGGGAGACCCAATGAACACTGAAGCTTTCTTT.

Notes on this clone: This sample includes further DNA sequences coding for the same CDR3. J is TRBJ1-2 and V is TRBV30; D remains unclear. CDR3 length: 12 residues. The germline V and J ends were trimmed by 1 base and 2 bases, with 5 bases remaining between them. Germline V lookup: CDR1 GTSNPN, CDR2 SVGIG (reference sequence). The CDR3 region is CAWSGGNYGYTF. CDR3 DNA sequence: TGTGCCTGGAGTGGAGGGAACTATGGCTACACCTTC.

CDR3 sequence: CASSRLAGETDTQYF. CDR3 nucleotides: TGTGCCAGCAGTAGACTAGCGGGGGAAACAGATACGCAGTATTTT. The chain couples TRBV6-4 to TRBJ2-3; TRBD2 agrees at 12 bases. CDR3 size: 15 residues. The J segment lost 3 bases and the V segment lost 5 bases, leaving 3 bases of the junction unmatched. Per the germline V gene, CDR1 is MRHNA and CDR2 is SNTAGT.

V is TRBV12-5 and J is TRBJ1-3; D remains ambiguous. V lost 6 bases and J lost 1, with 19 bases in between. The germline V gene encodes CDR1 LGHNT and CDR2 FRNRAP. The CDR3 totals 17 residues. CDR3 in amino acids: CASGFSLGEGSGNTIYF. In nucleotides, the CDR3 is TGTGCTAGTGGATTCTCACTCGGGGAAGGGTCTGGAAACACCATATATTTT.

As regards this clone: Its ends do not fully match the called genes, so a read error is possible. The gene calls are TRBV27 and TRBJ2-5, with D unresolved. Looked up from germline, CDR1 is MNHEY and CDR2 is SMNVEV (reference sequence). The length of the CDR3 is 13 residues. The CDR3 loop reads CASSLSPMETQYF. CDR3 bases: TGTGCCAGCAGTCTATCCCCTATGGAGACCCAGTACTTC.

V and J are TRBV13 and TRBJ2-3; TRBD2 aligns across 9 bases. The trim removed 5 bases at V and 2 bases at J, leaving 11 bases unmatched. This CDR3 region has 17 residues. CDR1 is PRHDT and CDR2 is FYEKMQ in the germline V gene (reference sequence). The CDR3 DNA reads TGTGCCAGCAGCCCCCGGTCTAGCGGGGTCCCCACAGATACGCAGTATTTT. Residues: CASSPRSSGVPTDTQYF.

CDR3 residues: CASSLGRQETQYF. Here the CDR3 DNA reads TGTGCCAGCAGCTTAGGACGTCAAGAGACCCAGTACTTC. The V gene is TRBV7-2, the J gene TRBJ2-5; D is unresolved. CDR1 SGHTA and CDR2 FQGNSA come from the germline V gene. Trimming cost V 1 base and J 2 bases, with 5 bases left between them. The CDR3 consists of 13 residues. Full variable domain (rest looked up from reference TRBV7-2 and TRBJ2-5): GAGVSQSPSNKVTEKGKDVELRCDPISGHTALYWYRQSLGQGLEFLIYFQGNSAPDKSGLPSDRFSAERTGGSVSTLTIQRTQQEDSAVYLCASSLGRQETQYFGPGTRLLVL.

The chain joins TRBV6-6 to TRBJ1-1; tentatively, D is TRBD1 (6 bases). CDR1 MNHNY and CDR2 SVGAGI come from the germline V gene (reference sequence). V was cut by 3 bases and J by 6 bases, with 14 bases left in between. The CDR3 runs to 14 residues. Written as DNA, the CDR3 is TGTGCCAGCAGTTATTACTACAGGGCCCCTGAAGCTTTCTTT. Translation gives CASSYYYRAPEAFF.

This rearrangement joins TRBV27 to TRBJ2-7; 9 bases align to TRBD2. The CDR3 extends over 16 amino acids. Per the germline V gene, CDR1 is MNHEY and CDR2 is SMNVEV (reference sequence). The ends lost 2 bases at V and 3 bases at J; junction bases unmatched: 8. The CDR3 DNA reads as TGTGCCAGCAGTTTACTAGCGGGAAGCCCCGTCTACGAGCAGTACTTC. Protein: CASSLLAGSPVYEQYF.

The CDR3 DNA reads as TGTGCCAGCAGCAAAAGAGGGGACAGCCACGAGCAGTACTTC. Translated, it gives CASSKRGDSHEQYF. The chain couples TRBV9 to TRBJ2-7, with TRBD1 matching over 7 bases. Germline V gene data show CDR1 as SGDLS and CDR2 as YYNGEE. With V trimmed by 4 bases and J by 5 bases, 9 bases remained unmatched. The CDR3 covers 14 residues.

This clone has a handful of counts. The CDR3 spells CASTLGGEAFF. DNA for the CDR3: TGTGCCAGCACCCTAGGTGGGGAAGCTTTCTTT. The chain is built from TRBV7-9 and TRBJ1-1; D not certain. CDR3 length: 11 amino acids. Trimming pared 7 bases from V and 8 bases from J, leaving 11 bases between. Germline V gene sequence: CDR1 SEHNR, CDR2 FQNEAQ (reference sequence).

The chain joins TRBV15 to TRBJ2-6; a weak D match, TRBD1 (5 bases). Germline values: CDR1 LNHNV, CDR2 YYDKDF (reference sequence). This CDR3 contains 15 residues. Trimming shortened V by 0 bases and J by 3 bases, and 6 bases separated the two germline ends. CDR3 sequence: CATSREGDGANVLTF. The CDR3 nucleotides read TGTGCCACCAGCAGAGAAGGGGATGGGGCCAACGTCCTGACTTTC.